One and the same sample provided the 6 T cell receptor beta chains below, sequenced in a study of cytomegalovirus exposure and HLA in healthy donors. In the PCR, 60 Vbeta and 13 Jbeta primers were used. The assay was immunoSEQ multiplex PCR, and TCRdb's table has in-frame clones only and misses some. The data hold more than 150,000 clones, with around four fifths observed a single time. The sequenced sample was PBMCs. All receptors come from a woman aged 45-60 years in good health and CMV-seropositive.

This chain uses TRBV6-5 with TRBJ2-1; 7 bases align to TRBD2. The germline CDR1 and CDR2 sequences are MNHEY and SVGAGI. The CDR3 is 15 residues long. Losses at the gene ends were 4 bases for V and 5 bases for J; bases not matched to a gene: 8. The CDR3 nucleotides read TGTGCCAGCAGTTTCGCCGGGACTACAAACAATGAGCAGTTCTTC. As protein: CASSFAGTTNNEQFF.

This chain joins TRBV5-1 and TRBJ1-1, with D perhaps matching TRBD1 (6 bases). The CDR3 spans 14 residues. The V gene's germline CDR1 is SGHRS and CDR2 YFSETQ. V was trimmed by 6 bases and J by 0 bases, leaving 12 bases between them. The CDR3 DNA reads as TGCGCCAGCAAAGGACAGACCCTGAACACTGAAGCTTTCTTT. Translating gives CASKGQTLNTEAFF.

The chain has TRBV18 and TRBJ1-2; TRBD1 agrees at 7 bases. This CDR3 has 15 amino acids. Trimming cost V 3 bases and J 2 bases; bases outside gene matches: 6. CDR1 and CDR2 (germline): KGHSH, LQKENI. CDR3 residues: CASSPTGQINYGYTF. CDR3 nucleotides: TGTGCCAGCTCACCGACGGGACAGATAAACTATGGCTACACCTTC.

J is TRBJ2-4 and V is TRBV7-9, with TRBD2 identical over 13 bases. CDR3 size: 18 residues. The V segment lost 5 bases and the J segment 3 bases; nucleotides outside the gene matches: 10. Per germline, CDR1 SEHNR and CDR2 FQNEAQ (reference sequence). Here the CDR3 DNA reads TGTGCCAGCAGCCGTCCCGGACTAGCGGGAGATCGCAAAAACATTCAGTACTTC. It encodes CASSRPGLAGDRKNIQYF.

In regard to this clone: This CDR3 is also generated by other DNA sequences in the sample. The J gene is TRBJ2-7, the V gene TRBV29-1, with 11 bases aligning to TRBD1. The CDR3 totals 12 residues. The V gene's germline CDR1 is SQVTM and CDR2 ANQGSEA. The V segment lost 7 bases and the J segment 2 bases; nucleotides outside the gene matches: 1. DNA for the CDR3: TGCAGCGGGGGACAGGGGGCCTACGAGCAGTACTTC. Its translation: CSGGQGAYEQYF.

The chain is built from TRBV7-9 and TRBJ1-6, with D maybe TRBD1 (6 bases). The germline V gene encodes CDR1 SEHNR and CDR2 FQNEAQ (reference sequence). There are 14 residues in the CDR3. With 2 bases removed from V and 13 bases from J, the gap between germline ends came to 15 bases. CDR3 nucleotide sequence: TGTGCCAGCAGCTTATCTTTACAGGGTCAGCCCCTCCACTTT. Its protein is CASSLSLQGQPLHF.